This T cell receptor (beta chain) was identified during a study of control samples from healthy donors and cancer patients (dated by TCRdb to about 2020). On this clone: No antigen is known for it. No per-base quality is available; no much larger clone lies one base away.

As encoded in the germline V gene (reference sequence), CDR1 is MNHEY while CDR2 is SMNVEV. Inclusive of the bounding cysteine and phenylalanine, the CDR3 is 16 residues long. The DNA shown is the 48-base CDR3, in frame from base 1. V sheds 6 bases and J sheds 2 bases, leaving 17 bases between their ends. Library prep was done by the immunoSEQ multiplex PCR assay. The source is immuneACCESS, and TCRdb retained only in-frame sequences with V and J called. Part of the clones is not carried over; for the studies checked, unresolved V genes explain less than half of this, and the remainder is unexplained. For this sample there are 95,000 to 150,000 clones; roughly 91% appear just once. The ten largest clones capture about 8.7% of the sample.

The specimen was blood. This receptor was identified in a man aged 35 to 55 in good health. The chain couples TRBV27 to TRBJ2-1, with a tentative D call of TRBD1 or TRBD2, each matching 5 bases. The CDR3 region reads CASRSTSGTPYNEQFF. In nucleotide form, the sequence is TGTGCCAGCAGATCAACCTCCGGGACCCCCTACAATGAGCAGTTCTTC.